The 17 T cell receptor beta chains below were found in one sample sequenced in a study of blood T cell repertoires in COVID-19. This table comes from immunoSEQ multiplex PCR, and its TCRdb copy is limited to in-frame clones, with some not included. The table shows 150,000 to 200,000 clones, with around 85% occurring only once. Source material: peripheral blood. These TCRs come from a woman aged 55-70 years with COVID-19, enrolled during active disease.

This clone occurred once. The J gene is TRBJ1-3, the V gene TRBV28; the match to TRBD1 covers 7 bases. With V trimmed by 6 bases and J by 0 bases, 5 bases remained unmatched. Germline CDR1 reads MDHEN; CDR2 reads SYDVKM. The CDR3 is 15 amino acids. This CDR3 reads CASSFDRASGNTIYF. DNA for the CDR3: TGTGCCAGCAGCTTCGACAGGGCCTCTGGAAACACCATATATTTT.

Only one count was recorded for this clone. The V gene is TRBV7-9, the J gene TRBJ1-5; D remains unclear. V was cut by 1 base and J by 0 bases, with 7 bases left in between. CDR3 length: 15 residues. Germline V lookup: CDR1 SEHNR, CDR2 FQNEAQ (reference sequence). CDR3 in DNA: TGTGCCAGCAGCTTAGAAGGGAGTAGCAATCAGCCCCAGCATTTT. Encoded protein: CASSLEGSSNQPQHF.

This chain links TRBV12-1 with TRBJ2-2; no DNA check was done on the table's D call, TRBD1. TRBV12-1 is described as a pseudogene. This CDR3 region has 19 residues. CDR3 nucleotides: TGTGCCAGCAGCTTCGCGAATACAGGGGTAAGGCCGAACACCGGGGAGCTGTTTTTT. Translated, it gives CASSFANTGVRPNTGELFF.

This sequence joins TRBV4-2 and TRBJ1-2, with 7 bases identical to TRBD1. In germline, CDR1 is LGHNA, CDR2 YNFKEQ. The CDR3 is made up of 16 amino acids. J was trimmed by 1 base and V by 2 bases; bases with no gene match: 7. This chain's CDR3 is CASSQYDREINYGYTF. As DNA, the CDR3 is TGTGCCAGCAGCCAATATGACAGGGAAATTAACTATGGCTACACCTTC.

The V call is TRBV10-1, the J call TRBJ2-7; TRBD2 aligns across 10 bases. The CDR3 length is 13 residues. Germline-derived CDR1 and CDR2 are WNHNN and SYGVQD (reference sequence). The trim removed 8 bases at V and 5 bases at J, leaving 6 bases unmatched. The CDR3 DNA sequence: TGCGCCAGCCGGACTAGCGGCTGGGACGAGCAGTACTTC. Translation gives CASRTSGWDEQYF.

The chain has TRBV30 and TRBJ1-6; the match to TRBD1 covers 7 bases. With V trimmed by 3 bases and J by 9 bases, 5 bases remained unmatched. From germline, CDR1 is GTSNPN and CDR2 SVGIG (reference sequence). The length of the CDR3 is 13 residues. CDR3 residues: CAWRGTVISPLHF. In DNA form, the CDR3 reads TGTGCCTGGAGGGGGACAGTCATTTCACCCCTCCACTTT.

This chain connects TRBV3-1 (or the pseudogene TRBV3-2) to TRBJ2-7; D uncertain. In germline, CDR1 is LGHDT, CDR2 YNNKEL (reference sequence). V was cut by 4 bases and J by 3 bases, with 7 bases left in between. This CDR3 contains 12 residues. The CDR3 sequence: CASSRSSYEQYF. DNA for the CDR3: TGTGCCAGCAGCCGTAGCAGCTACGAGCAGTACTTC.

The chain combines TRBV28 with TRBJ1-1; D possibly corresponds to TRBD1 (5 bases). Germline V gene lookup returns CDR1 MDHEN and CDR2 SYDVKM. The CDR3 consists of 14 residues. V was shortened by 2 bases and J by 3 bases, with 10 bases between the two germline ends. For the CDR3, the DNA is TGTGCCAGCAGTTTACAGGGCGGGGACACTGAAGCTTTCTTT. Translating gives CASSLQGGDTEAFF.

J is TRBJ1-5 and V is TRBV19; 11 nucleotides align to TRBD1. The CDR3 runs 15 residues. Germline V gives CDR1 LNHDA, CDR2 SQIVND (reference sequence). The V gene end was trimmed by 7 bases and the J gene end by 6 bases; junction bases not matched to a gene: 8. CDR3 protein: CASNIFGQGAQPQHF. The CDR3 DNA is TGTGCCAGTAATATCTTTGGACAGGGGGCTCAGCCCCAGCATTTT.

The CDR3 loop reads CASSQSTRELFF. CDR3 DNA: TGTGCCAGCAGCCAGTCCACGAGAGAACTGTTTTTT. This rearrangement joins TRBV3-1 (or the pseudogene TRBV3-2) to TRBJ1-4, with no clear D. CDR3 length: 12 residues. Trimming removed 3 bases at V and 12 bases at J, with 11 bases between. Germline lookup yields CDR1 LGHDT and CDR2 YNNKEL (reference sequence).

This chain connects TRBV7-2 to TRBJ1-3, with D tentatively TRBD1 (6 bases). V was trimmed by 3 bases and J by 2 bases, leaving 11 bases between them. This CDR3 contains 15 residues. Germline V gene sequence: CDR1 SGHTA, CDR2 FQGNSA. The CDR3 DNA is TGTGCCAGCAGCTTCGCCGGGACAACTGGAAACACCATATATTTT. Its protein product is CASSFAGTTGNTIYF.

The rearrangement joins TRBV6-2 or TRBV6-3 to TRBJ2-7; TRBD2 matches at 7 bases. V lost 4 bases, J lost 0 bases, and 6 bases stayed unmatched. In germline, CDR1 is MNHEY, CDR2 SVGEGT. The CDR3 consists of 15 residues. Here the CDR3 DNA reads TGTGCCAGCAGTTCTTACTGGGGGGGCTCCTACGAGCAGTACTTC. Encoded protein: CASSSYWGGSYEQYF.

V is TRBV7-2 and J is TRBJ2-7; D possibly corresponds to TRBD2 (6 bases). Germline-derived CDR1 and CDR2 are SGHTA and FQGNSA. With 1 base removed from V and 12 bases from J, the gap between germline ends came to 16 bases. This CDR3 region has 13 residues. CDR3 region: CASSLEGGPNWYF. CDR3 nucleotides: TGTGCCAGCAGCTTAGAGGGAGGCCCGAATTGGTACTTC. Full variable domain (missing parts from reference TRBV7-2 and TRBJ2-7): GAGVSQSPSNKVTEKGKDVELRCDPISGHTALYWYRQSLGQGLEFLIYFQGNSAPDKSGLPSDRFSAERTGGSVSTLTIQRTQQEDSAVYLCASSLEGGPNWYFGPGTRLTVT.

This clone was seen a handful of times. The V and J genes are TRBV7-2 and TRBJ2-7, with TRBD2 matching 14 bases. The CDR3 extends over 16 amino acids. J lost 7 bases, V lost 5 bases, and 10 bases had no gene match. Looked up from germline, CDR1 is SGHTA and CDR2 is FQGNSA. DNA for the CDR3: TGTGCCAGCAGCCCGGGACTAGCGGGAGCCTTGGGGGAGCAGTACTTC. The encoded protein is CASSPGLAGALGEQYF.

The CDR3 spells CASSFATASSTDTQYF. Written as DNA, the CDR3 is TGTGCCAGCAGCTTCGCGACAGCCTCTAGCACAGATACGCAGTATTTT. The J gene is TRBJ2-3, the V gene TRBV7-2; tentatively, D is TRBD1 (5 bases). Germline CDR1 reads SGHTA; CDR2 reads FQGNSA. The CDR3 is 16 residues long. With 3 bases removed from V and 0 bases from J, the gap between germline ends came to 13 bases.

V gene TRBV7-2 combines with J gene TRBJ2-7, with a tentative D call TRBD1 (5 bases). Germline V CDR1 and CDR2: SGHTA, FQGNSA. The ends were cut back, 7 bases at V and 1 base at J, with 17 bases in the middle. The CDR3 length is 15 residues. CDR3: CASTFTDSPSYEQYF. In DNA form, the CDR3 reads TGTGCCAGCACCTTTACAGACAGTCCATCCTACGAGCAGTACTTC.

This clone was counted between two and nine times. This chain uses TRBV7-9 with TRBJ1-2; TRBD1 is a possible D gene (6 bases). Germline CDR1 SEHNR, CDR2 FQNEAQ (reference sequence). The CDR3 totals 15 residues. V gave up 4 bases and J gave up 4 bases, with 16 bases separating them. CDR3 DNA: TGTGCCAGCAGCTCAAGTTTACAGGGTAGCTATGGCTACACCTTC. Encoded protein: CASSSSLQGSYGYTF.